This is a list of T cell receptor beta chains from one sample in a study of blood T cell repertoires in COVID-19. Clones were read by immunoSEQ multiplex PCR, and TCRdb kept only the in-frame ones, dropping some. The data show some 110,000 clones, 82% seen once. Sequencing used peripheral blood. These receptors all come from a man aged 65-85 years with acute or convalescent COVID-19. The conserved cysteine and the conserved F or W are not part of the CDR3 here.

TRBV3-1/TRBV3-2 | ASSQGSLGNTIY
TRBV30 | AWRPGTGLLNSNQPQH
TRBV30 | AWSVQAGTYNEQF
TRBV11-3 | ASSLVAGANTGELF
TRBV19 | ASSIERGAF
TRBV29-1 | SVGEQVSSYEQY
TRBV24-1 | ATSDTGQGHEQY
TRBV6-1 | ASSERQIPLGTQY
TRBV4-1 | AQKIGLGNEQY
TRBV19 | ASSMEQGSSPLH
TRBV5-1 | ASGTSGGAYPEQY